This T cell receptor (beta chain) was retrieved from a study of read filtering for tumor transcriptome and immune sequencing. About the research overall: The cohort had some 17 men and over twelve women aged about 45 to 90, mean about 72 years.

The CDR3 is made up of 17 amino acids. CDR1 LGHNA and CDR2 YSLEER come from the germline V gene. This clonotype was counted only a few times. What it binds is unknown. A read error may account for a junction end that differs from germline. Molecular barcoded adaptors covering alpha/delta and beta/gamma chains were used on 400 to 450 ng RNA. TCRdb ran MiXCR on the reads and lists one entry per CDR3 protein. The repertoire includes about a thousand distinct CDR3 sequences, approximately 82% of them detected once, and around half sits in the top ten. Study observations and caveats: Dropping single-read clonotypes raised IR-seq and RNA-seq shared-clonotype correlation.

Sequencing was carried out using a population of CD138-negative cells sorted from bone marrow. This sequence joins TRBV4-3 and TRBJ2-1; D tentatively reads TRBD1 or TRBD2 (5 bases each). This receptor was identified in a donor aged 40 or older with multiple myeloma. This table probably holds off-target reads from a library built for another chain. The CDR3 protein is CASSQDWGGRAYNEQFF. The DNA of the CDR3 is TGCGCCAGCAGCCAAGATTGGGGCGGGCGCGCCTACAACGAGCAGTTCTTC.